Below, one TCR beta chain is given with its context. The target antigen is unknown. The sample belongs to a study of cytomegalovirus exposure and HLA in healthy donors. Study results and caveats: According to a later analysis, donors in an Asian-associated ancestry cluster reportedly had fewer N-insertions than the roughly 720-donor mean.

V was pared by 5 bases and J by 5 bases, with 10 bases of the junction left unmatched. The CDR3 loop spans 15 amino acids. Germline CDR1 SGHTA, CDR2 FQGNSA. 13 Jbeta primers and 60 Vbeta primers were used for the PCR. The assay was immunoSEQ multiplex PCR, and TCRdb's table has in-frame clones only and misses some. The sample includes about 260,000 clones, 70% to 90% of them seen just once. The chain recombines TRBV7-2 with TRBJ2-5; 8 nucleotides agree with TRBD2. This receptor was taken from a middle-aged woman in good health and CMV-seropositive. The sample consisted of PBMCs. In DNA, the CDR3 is TGTGCCAGCAGCCCGACTAGCGCGGAGGCTGAGACCCAGTACTTC. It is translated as CASSPTSAEAETQYF.